This T cell receptor beta chain was sequenced for a study of CD8+ T cells in alopecia areata. The CDR3 sequence is 16 residues long. Trimming at V came to 5 bases and at J to 4 bases, leaving 6 bases not matched to a gene. CDR1 and CDR2 (germline): SGHTA, FQGNSA. This clone has only a few counts. Extraction and reverse transcription of RNA yielded cDNA as the sequencing template. Libraries were prepared by immunoSEQ multiplex PCR; TCRdb keeps only in-frame clonotypes and omits some of them. The table lists roughly 140,000 clones, less than 75% of them singletons. What was sequenced was CD8+ T cells sorted from blood. The chain couples TRBV7-2 to TRBJ2-1, with 12 positions matching TRBD2. The TCR was taken from a human donor in good health. CDR3: CASSPRLAGVYNEQFF. As DNA, the CDR3 is TGTGCCAGCAGCCCAAGACTAGCGGGAGTGTACAATGAGCAGTTCTTC.